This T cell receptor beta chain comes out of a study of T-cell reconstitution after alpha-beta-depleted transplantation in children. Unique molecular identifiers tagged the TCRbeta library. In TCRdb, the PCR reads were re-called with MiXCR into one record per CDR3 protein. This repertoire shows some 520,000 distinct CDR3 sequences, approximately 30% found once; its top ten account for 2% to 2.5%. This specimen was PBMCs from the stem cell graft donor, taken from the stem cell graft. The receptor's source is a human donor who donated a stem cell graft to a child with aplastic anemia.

CDR3 coding DNA: TGTGCCAGCAGCCCTATCTTACAAACAGGGAATGAAGCTTTCTTT. This encodes CASSPILQTGNEAFF. V and J are TRBV28 and TRBJ1-1; a weak D match, TRBD1 (6 bases). The CDR3 loop spans 15 amino acids. Germline lookup yields CDR1 MDHEN and CDR2 SYDVKM. The V gene lost 6 bases and the J gene lost 7 bases, with 21 bases spanning the gap. The full variable domain, its missing parts supplied by reference TRBV28 and TRBJ1-1, is DVKVTQSSRYLVKRTGEKVFLECVQDMDHENMFWYRQDPGLGLRLIYFSYDVKMKEKGDIPEGYSVSREKKERFSLILESASTNQTSMYLCASSPILQTGNEAFFGQGTRLTVV.